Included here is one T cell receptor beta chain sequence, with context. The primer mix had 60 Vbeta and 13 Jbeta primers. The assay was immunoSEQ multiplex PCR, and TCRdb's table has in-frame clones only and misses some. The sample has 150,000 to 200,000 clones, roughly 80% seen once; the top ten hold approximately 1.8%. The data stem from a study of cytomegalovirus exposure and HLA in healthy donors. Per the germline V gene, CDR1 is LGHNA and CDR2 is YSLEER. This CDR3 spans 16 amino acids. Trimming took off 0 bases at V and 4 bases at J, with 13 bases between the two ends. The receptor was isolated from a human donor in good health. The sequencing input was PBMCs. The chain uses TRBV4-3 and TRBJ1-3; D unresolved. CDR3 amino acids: CASSQDLPSAGNTIYF. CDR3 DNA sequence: TGCGCCAGCAGCCAAGATCTACCGAGCGCGGGAAACACCATATATTTT.